The 29 T cell receptor beta chains in this list originate from one sample, sequenced in a study of regulatory T cells in long-lasting Graves disease. For TCR beta, libraries came from iRepertoire HTBI primers and Arm-PCR of CDR3 regions. TCRdb fed the multiplex PCR reads into MiXCR, producing one record per CDR3 protein. The sample consists of around 500,000 distinct CDR3 sequences, about 13% of them appearing once. As to time point: newly diagnosed GD, antithyroid drugs for less than 3 months. PBMCs provided the RNA from which the TCR library was made. These data also formed part of another study, on T cells in Graves' hyperthyroidism and ophthalmopathy.

This specimen consisted of peripheral blood mononuclear cells (PBMCs), obtained at new diagnosis, from a patient treated with antithyroid drugs. All receptors derive from a man aged 25 to 40 with Graves disease.

This clonotype occurred a few times. This chain joins TRBV19 and TRBJ1-1; 7 nucleotides match TRBD1. Germline CDR1 is LNHDA and CDR2 is SQIVND (reference sequence). This CDR3 has 15 residues. The V gene end was trimmed by 9 bases and the J gene end by 1 base; junction bases not matched to a gene: 11. The DNA for the CDR3 is TGTGCCAGCACATTTCGGAGACAGGGGAACACTGAAGCTTTCTTT. This codes for CASTFRRQGNTEAFF.

This clonotype was recorded at least ten times. The chain recombines TRBV18 with TRBJ2-5, with 9 bases lining up with TRBD1. Germline trimming cut 5 bases from V and 5 bases from J; bases unmatched to any gene: 3. Looked up from germline, CDR1 is KGHSH and CDR2 is LQKENI. The CDR3 spans 13 residues. As DNA, the CDR3 is TGTGCCAGCTCAGCCGGACAGGGGGAGACCCAGTACTTC. Amino acid sequence: CASSAGQGETQYF.

This clonotype showed up just a few times. V gene TRBV20-1 combines with J gene TRBJ1-5, with 7 bases aligning to TRBD1. With V trimmed by 1 base and J by 11 bases, 8 bases remained unmatched. The CDR3 consists of 13 residues. Germline CDR1 is DFQATT and CDR2 is SNEGSKA (reference sequence). The CDR3 nucleotides read TGCAGTGCTAGAGTTAGACAGGGCGTGACCCAGCATTTT. It yields the protein CSARVRQGVTQHF.

This chain links TRBV19 with TRBJ2-1, with TRBD2 identical over 11 bases. Germline V lookup: CDR1 LNHDA, CDR2 SQIVND (reference sequence). J gave up 3 bases and V 7 bases, and 8 bases lay outside the gene matches. The CDR3 is 16 residues long. CDR3 sequence (DNA): TGTGCCAGTAAGGTACTAGCGGGAGCAAACTACAATGAGCAGTTCTTC. As protein: CASKVLAGANYNEQFF.

As for this clonotype: A much larger clone differs from this one at a single base, so this may be a read error. The chain recombines TRBV29-1 with TRBJ2-1; D perhaps matches TRBD2 (5 bases). Germline V lookup: CDR1 SQVTM, CDR2 ANQGSEA. There are 12 residues in the CDR3. Between the trimmed V and J ends, which lost 4 bases and 13 bases, there was a span of 17 bases. CDR3 protein: CSVVEAWETQFF. CDR3 in DNA: TGCAGCGTTGTGGAGGCGTGGGAGACCCAGTTCTTC.

At least ten counts were recorded for this clonotype. The chain links TRBV20-1 to TRBJ1-6; the D gene is possibly TRBD1 (5 bases). Per germline, CDR1 DFQATT and CDR2 SNEGSKA (reference sequence). Deletions cut 7 bases from V and 7 bases from J, with 14 bases between. There are 13 residues in the CDR3. The CDR3 is CSVRDRENSPLHF. CDR3 bases: TGCAGTGTTCGTGACAGAGAAAATTCACCCCTCCACTTT.

This clonotype occurred many times. The rearrangement uses TRBV5-1 and TRBJ2-7, with D tentatively TRBD1 (6 bases). Trimming shortened V by 0 bases and J by 3 bases, and 13 bases separated the two germline ends. The V gene's germline CDR1 is SGHRS and CDR2 YFSETQ. The CDR3 runs 15 residues. The CDR3 region has the DNA TGCGCCAGCAGCTTGGCCGGGACACTAGTCTACGAGCAGTACTTC. Its translation: CASSLAGTLVYEQYF.

In this sample, this clonotype turned up many times. V is TRBV10-2 and J is TRBJ2-1; 9 bases map to TRBD2. The V gene's germline CDR1 is WSHSY and CDR2 SAAADI. V lost 5 bases, J lost 7 bases, and 6 bases stayed unmatched. This CDR3 has 14 residues. CDR3 DNA sequence: TGCGCCAGCAGTAGGGTAGCGGGAGCTAATGAGCAGTTCTTC. This encodes CASSRVAGANEQFF.

This clonotype was observed a handful of times. The V and J genes are TRBV20-1 and TRBJ1-1; D call uncertain. V was clipped by 6 bases and J by 5 bases, with 16 bases between them. The CDR3 consists of 13 residues. Germline V gene lookup returns CDR1 DFQATT and CDR2 SNEGSKA (reference sequence). Written as DNA, the CDR3 is TGCAGTGCCCTGACACCCCGTACGACTGAAGCTTTCTTT. Residues: CSALTPRTTEAFF.

This clonotype was seen ten or more times. This chain uses TRBV29-1 with TRBJ2-7; D might be TRBD1 or TRBD2, each matching 5 bases. Germline loops: CDR1 SQVTM, CDR2 ANQGSEA. CDR3 length: 11 residues. The ends were cut back, 0 bases at V and 7 bases at J, with 7 bases in the middle. CDR3: CSVEDWGEQYF. DNA for the CDR3: TGCAGCGTTGAAGATTGGGGGGAGCAGTACTTC.

There are a few counts of this clonotype. V and J are TRBV18 and TRBJ1-3; D call uncertain. CDR3 length: 13 amino acids. Germline CDR1 and CDR2: KGHSH and LQKENI. The V end was cut by 3 bases, the J end by 0 bases, with 3 bases between. The CDR3 here is CASSPNSGNTIYF. In DNA, the CDR3 is TGTGCCAGCTCACCTAACTCTGGAAACACCATATATTTT.

This clonotype was seen many times. The chain carries TRBV30 and TRBJ1-1, with D hard to call. The length of the CDR3 is 12 residues. CDR1 is GTSNPN, CDR2 SVGIG, per germline (reference sequence). V was shortened by 4 bases and J by 5 bases, with 11 bases between the two germline ends. CDR3 DNA: TGTGCCTGGATTTGGACGGGGACTGAAGCTTTCTTT. Translating gives CAWIWTGTEAFF.

This clonotype has only a few counts. V and J are TRBV7-9 and TRBJ1-1; 8 positions match TRBD1. This CDR3 is built from 13 residues. Germline values: CDR1 SEHNR, CDR2 FQNEAQ (reference sequence). The V segment lost 5 bases and the J segment 8 bases; nucleotides outside the gene matches: 7. CDR3 nucleotide sequence: TGTGCCAGCAGCCCGAGGGGACAGGTCGAAGCTTTCTTT. This translates into CASSPRGQVEAFF. Based on the CDR3 plus reference TRBV7-9 and TRBJ1-1, the full variable domain is DTGVSQNPRHKITKRGQNVTFRCDPISEHNRLYWYRQTLGQGPEFLTYFQNEAQLEKSRLLSDRFSAERPKGSFSTLEIQRTEQGDSAMYLCASSPRGQVEAFFGQGTRLTVV.

In this sample, this clonotype turned up many times. V is TRBV7-7 and J is TRBJ2-5; TRBD1 is a possible D gene (5 bases). Trimming took 3 bases from V and 1 from J, leaving 15 bases between them. This CDR3 region has 16 residues. CDR1 is SSHAT and CDR2 is FNYEAQ in the germline V gene (reference sequence). The CDR3 sequence is CASSLSLGRAQETQYF. The CDR3 coding sequence is TGTGCCAGCAGCTTGTCTTTGGGCAGGGCCCAAGAGACCCAGTACTTC.

This clonotype was found many times. The J gene is TRBJ2-5, the V gene TRBV6-2 or TRBV6-3; 9 bases are shared with TRBD1. Germline CDR1 and CDR2: MNHEY and SVGEGT. There are 13 residues in the CDR3. The V segment lost 10 bases and the J segment 3 bases; nucleotides outside the gene matches: 6. CDR3 protein: CATLDRGEETQYF. The DNA of the CDR3 is TGTGCCACCCTGGACAGGGGCGAAGAGACCCAGTACTTC.

This clonotype has a count of ten or more. The chain is built from TRBV27 and TRBJ2-5; D is unclear. CDR1 MNHEY and CDR2 SMNVEV come from the germline V gene (reference sequence). CDR3 size: 12 residues. Trimming took off 5 bases at V and 2 bases at J, with 6 bases between the two ends. The CDR3 DNA is TGTGCCAGCAGTCACCTTCAAGAGACCCAGTACTTC. It codes for CASSHLQETQYF.

In its sample, this clonotype was seen many times. The V gene is TRBV2, the J gene TRBJ2-1; 7 bases align to TRBD1. From germline, CDR1 is SNHLY and CDR2 FYNNEI. V trimming: 6 bases; J trimming: 0 bases; junction bases outside the gene matches: 5. The CDR3 spans 15 residues. Written as DNA, the CDR3 is TGTGCCAGCAGGGAGACAGGGTCCTCCTACAATGAGCAGTTCTTC. It codes for CASRETGSSYNEQFF.

A few counts support this clonotype. A much bigger clone sits one base away, suggesting this may be a read error. The J gene is TRBJ2-7, the V gene TRBV27, with 7 nucleotides matching TRBD2. V shed 3 bases and J 7 bases; nucleotides not matched to a gene: 3. CDR3 length equals 12 residues. Per the germline V gene, CDR1 is MNHEY and CDR2 is SMNVEV (reference sequence). This CDR3 reads CASSFGAGEQYF. The CDR3 coding sequence is TGTGCCAGCAGTTTCGGAGCGGGGGAGCAGTACTTC.

This clonotype was counted ten times or more. The chain couples TRBV2 to TRBJ2-7, with D unresolved. The V end lost 9 bases, the J end lost 3 bases, and 18 bases lay between the germline ends. Germline V gene lookup returns CDR1 SNHLY and CDR2 FYNNEI. CDR3 length: 14 amino acids. Here the CDR3 reads CASWRSFRYYEQYF. The CDR3 bases are TGTGCCAGTTGGCGGAGCTTTAGGTACTACGAGCAGTACTTC.

There are many counts of this clonotype. J is TRBJ2-3 and V is TRBV7-2; possible D gene TRBD2, 6 bases. Trimming took off 1 base at V and 4 bases at J, with 15 bases between the two ends. Germline assignment: CDR1 SGHTA and CDR2 FQGNSA. The CDR3 spans 16 residues. The DNA for the CDR3 is TGTGCCAGCAGCTTAGTCATGGGACTTTCACCAGATACGCAGTATTTT. Residues: CASSLVMGLSPDTQYF.

The table lists this clonotype with many counts. The rearrangement joins TRBV6-1 to TRBJ2-3; D not resolved. Germline V gene sequence: CDR1 MNHNS, CDR2 SASEGT. Trimming took 6 bases from V and 2 from J, leaving 9 bases between them. The CDR3 totals 13 residues. The CDR3, as DNA: TGTGCCAGCAGGGTTGAACCCACAGATACGCAGTATTTT. Its translation is CASRVEPTDTQYF.

This clonotype has more than one count but fewer than ten. For the CDR3, the DNA is TGTGCCACCAGCAGAGATAAAGGGCAGGGTCCCCACGGGGAGCTGTTTTTT. It translates to CATSRDKGQGPHGELFF. V is TRBV15 and J is TRBJ2-2, with D perhaps matching TRBD1 (5 bases). Germline V CDR1 and CDR2: LNHNV, YYDKDF (reference sequence). V shed 0 bases and J shed 7 bases, with 18 bases lying between them. CDR3 length: 17 residues.

The CDR3 nucleotides are TGCGCCAGCAGCCCCGAGAATAGCAATCAGCCCCAGCATTTT. Translating it yields CASSPENSNQPQHF. V and J are TRBV5-1 and TRBJ1-5, with D unresolved. This CDR3 spans 14 amino acids. Germline CDR1 and CDR2: SGHRS and YFSETQ. Trimming took off 4 bases at V and 0 bases at J, with 8 bases between the two ends.

This clonotype was seen many times. The genes are TRBV20-1 and TRBJ1-2, with D maybe TRBD1 (5 bases). Germline-derived CDR1 and CDR2 are DFQATT and SNEGSKA (reference sequence). The CDR3 runs 11 residues. This chain's CDR3 is CSAWDNYGYTF. The CDR3 bases are TGCAGCGCATGGGACAACTATGGCTACACCTTC.

The chain has TRBV18 and TRBJ1-1; possibly TRBD1 for D (5 bases). V shed 2 bases and J shed 8 bases, with 9 bases lying between them. CDR3 length equals 12 residues. Germline V CDR1 and CDR2: KGHSH, LQKENI. In DNA, the CDR3 is TGTGCCAGCTCACCAGGGGCGGAAGAAGCTTTCTTT. Its translation is CASSPGAEEAFF. Full variable domain (missing parts from reference TRBV18 and TRBJ1-1): NAGVMQNPRHLVRRRGQEARLRCSPMKGHSHVYWYRQLPEEGLKFMVYLQKENIIDESGMPKERFSAEFPKEGPSILRIQQVVRGDSAAYFCASSPGAEEAFFGQGTRLTVV.

The chain carries TRBV3-1 and TRBJ2-7, with D tentatively TRBD2 (6 bases). Trimming cost V 4 bases and J 4 bases, with 14 bases left between them. Germline CDR1 reads LGHDT; CDR2 reads YNNKEL (reference sequence). The CDR3 sequence is 14 residues long. CDR3: CASSPGLSKYEQYF. Written as DNA, the CDR3 is TGTGCCAGCAGCCCGGGACTCAGTAAGTACGAGCAGTACTTC.

This clonotype has at least ten counts. In DNA, the CDR3 is TGTGCCAGCAGCCAATCGGTAGATACGCAGTATTTT. This sequence encodes CASSQSVDTQYF. V usage is TRBV3-1 and J usage is TRBJ2-3; D remains unclear. Germline-derived CDR1 and CDR2 are LGHDT and YNNKEL (reference sequence). V was trimmed by 2 bases and J by 5 bases, leaving 5 bases between them. CDR3 length equals 12 residues.

Many counts were recorded for this clonotype. The chain combines TRBV5-1 with TRBJ2-5; no firm D call. With 2 bases removed from V and 3 bases from J, the gap between germline ends came to 14 bases. Per germline, CDR1 SGHRS and CDR2 YFSETQ. CDR3 length: 15 residues. This CDR3 reads CASSFGERTKETQYF. The CDR3 DNA sequence: TGCGCCAGCAGCTTTGGAGAGAGGACCAAAGAGACCCAGTACTTC.

The chain employs TRBV19 and TRBJ2-1; a possible D gene is TRBD2 (5 bases). Trimming cost V 1 base and J 6 bases, with 10 bases left between them. The CDR3 length is 14 residues. Germline V lookup: CDR1 LNHDA, CDR2 SQIVND (reference sequence). In DNA form, the CDR3 reads TGTGCCAGTAGTATAGGAGCGGCGTTCAATGAGCAGTTCTTC. It yields the protein CASSIGAAFNEQFF.